The next 25 T cell receptor beta chains were all read from a single sample in a study of T cell responses to AZD1222 COVID-19 vaccine. Generated by immunoSEQ multiplex PCR, the TCRdb table keeps only in-frame clones and is missing some. Found here are about 150,000 clones, more than 90% of them singletons; the top ten hold approximately 20%. This sample comprised peripheral blood, obtained on day 0 of AZD1222 vaccination. All receptors derive from an adult in good health.

This clone is a singleton in its sample. This chain connects TRBV7-8 to TRBJ2-3, with D uncertain. V lost 2 bases, J lost 5 bases, and 8 bases lay in between. CDR3 length: 13 residues. CDR1 is SGHVS and CDR2 is FQNEAQ in the germline V gene. This chain's CDR3 is CASSLRARDTQYF. The CDR3 bases are TGTGCCAGCAGCTTACGGGCCCGAGATACGCAGTATTTT.

CDR3 residues: CASSLPGATNEKLFF. The CDR3, as DNA: TGTGCCAGCAGTTTGCCAGGAGCAACTAATGAAAAACTGTTTTTT. The J gene is TRBJ1-4, the V gene TRBV28; no definite D call. The CDR3 loop spans 15 amino acids. Germline V gene sequence: CDR1 MDHEN, CDR2 SYDVKM. Trimming stripped 3 bases from V and 0 bases from J, with 8 bases between.

The chain links TRBV19 to TRBJ1-5; a weak D match, TRBD1 (6 bases). V was clipped by 0 bases and J by 2 bases, with 20 bases between them. The germline V gene encodes CDR1 LNHDA and CDR2 SQIVND (reference sequence). The CDR3 has 19 amino acids. The CDR3 region has the DNA TGTGCCAGTAGTATAGATCGAGGAGGGGGAAACATTGGCAATCAGCCCCAGCATTTT. It yields the protein CASSIDRGGGNIGNQPQHF.

Comments on this clone: Germline is not matched at one junction end, which may reflect a read error. The V gene is TRBV7-6, the J gene TRBJ2-7, with 7 bases aligning to TRBD2. Germline V gene data show CDR1 as SGHVS and CDR2 as FNYEAQ. This CDR3 has 13 residues. The CDR3 sequence: CASSLAVTYEQYF. The CDR3 DNA follows: TGTGCCAGCAGCCTAGCGGTCACCTACGAGCAGTACTTC.

The chain recombines TRBV5-1 with TRBJ1-1; 7 bases fit TRBD1. This CDR3 spans 15 amino acids. Germline CDR1 SGHRS, CDR2 YFSETQ. V shed 0 bases, J shed 5 bases, and the junction held 7 bases outside the gene matches. CDR3 amino acids: CASSLGGGGLTEAFF. In nucleotides, the CDR3 is TGCGCCAGCAGCTTGGGAGGGGGCGGTTTGACTGAAGCTTTCTTT.

The V call is TRBV4-1, the J call TRBJ1-1; no clear D gene. The V gene lost 1 base and the J gene lost 5 bases, with 17 bases spanning the gap. Germline V gives CDR1 MGHRA, CDR2 YSYEKL. This CDR3 comprises 16 residues. The CDR3 region has the DNA TGCGCCAGCAGCCAAGTAGGTAACAGAGAGTGGACTGAAGCTTTCTTT. Its protein product is CASSQVGNREWTEAFF.

The V call is TRBV28, the J call TRBJ1-1; the D is unclear. This CDR3 spans 14 amino acids. From germline, CDR1 is MDHEN and CDR2 SYDVKM. The V gene lost 10 bases and the J gene lost 0 bases, with 15 bases spanning the gap. The CDR3 reads CATRAPFMNTEAFF. Written as DNA, the CDR3 is TGTGCCACCCGGGCCCCATTCATGAACACTGAAGCTTTCTTT.

The V and J genes are TRBV7-3 and TRBJ1-1; D ambiguous. V lost 2 bases and J lost 0, with 4 bases in between. Germline V CDR1 and CDR2: SGHTA, FQGTGA. The CDR3 consists of 13 residues. The CDR3 sequence: CASSLSMNTEAFF. The CDR3 nucleotides read TGTGCCAGCAGCTTATCGATGAACACTGAAGCTTTCTTT.

The chain recombines TRBV3-1 (or the pseudogene TRBV3-2) with TRBJ1-2; 7 bases match TRBD1. The V gene's germline CDR1 is LGHDT and CDR2 YNNKEL (reference sequence). CDR3 length equals 18 residues. V trimming: 1 base; J trimming: 6 bases; junction bases outside the gene matches: 17. CDR3 sequence reads: CASSQAGRTGLQRDGYTF. In DNA, the CDR3 is TGTGCCAGCAGCCAAGCGGGAAGGACAGGCCTCCAAAGGGATGGCTACACCTTC.

This clone is a singleton in its sample. The genes are TRBV5-1 and TRBJ1-4, with D possibly matching TRBD1 (5 bases). V lost 4 bases and J 4 bases, leaving 14 bases between the germline ends. The CDR3 runs 15 residues. Germline CDR1 is SGHRS and CDR2 is YFSETQ. CDR3 region: CASSLGTDLNEKLFF. For the CDR3, the DNA is TGCGCCAGCAGCCTGGGGACGGACCTTAATGAAAAACTGTTTTTT.

The chain is built from TRBV2 and TRBJ2-7, with 10 nucleotides matching TRBD2. The V segment lost 5 bases and the J segment 1 base; nucleotides outside the gene matches: 2. Germline V gene lookup returns CDR1 SNHLY and CDR2 FYNNEI. The CDR3 has 14 amino acids. CDR3 sequence: CASSSGLASYEQYF. In nucleotides, the CDR3 is TGTGCCAGCAGTTCGGGACTAGCGTCCTACGAGCAGTACTTC.

The CDR3 DNA sequence: TGTGCCAGCCACAGGGACTCTGCCTACGAGCAGTACTTC. This translates into CASHRDSAYEQYF. The rearrangement uses TRBV7-9 and TRBJ2-7; possibly TRBD1 or TRBD2 for D (6 bases each). V gave up 8 bases and J gave up 2 bases, with 13 bases separating them. This CDR3 spans 13 amino acids. Germline CDR1 SEHNR, CDR2 FQNEAQ (reference sequence).

The chain employs TRBV28 and TRBJ1-5; a weak D match, TRBD1 (6 bases). Germline assignment: CDR1 MDHEN and CDR2 SYDVKM. Trimming cost V 8 bases and J 3 bases, with 23 bases left between them. CDR3 length: 17 amino acids. The CDR3: CASAEQHRAPNNQPQHF. The CDR3 coding sequence is TGTGCCAGCGCAGAACAACACAGGGCCCCCAACAATCAGCCCCAGCATTTT.

The rearrangement links TRBV7-8 to TRBJ2-5, with 7 bases that match TRBD2. CDR1 and CDR2 (germline): SGHVS, FQNEAQ. The J segment lost 5 bases and the V segment lost 5 bases, leaving 5 bases of the junction unmatched. The CDR3 is made up of 13 amino acids. CDR3 sequence (DNA): TGTGCCAGCAGCGCGGGAGTACGGGAGACCCAGTACTTC. Protein product: CASSAGVRETQYF.

V gene TRBV7-9 combines with J gene TRBJ1-3; TRBD1 is a possible D gene (5 bases). The germline CDR1 and CDR2 sequences are SEHNR and FQNEAQ (reference sequence). The CDR3 length is 14 residues. V lost 8 bases and J 2 bases, leaving 13 bases between the germline ends. In DNA, the CDR3 is TGTGCCAGCCGGGCAGGGAAGCCTGGAAACACCATATATTTT. This gives the protein CASRAGKPGNTIYF. The full variable domain, rest sourced from reference TRBV7-9 and TRBJ1-3, is DTGVSQNPRHKITKRGQNVTFRCDPISEHNRLYWYRQTLGQGPEFLTYFQNEAQLEKSRLLSDRFSAERPKGSFSTLEIQRTEQGDSAMYLCASRAGKPGNTIYFGEGSWLTVV.

This clone has a single count. The J gene is TRBJ1-2, the V gene TRBV9, with 7 bases fitting TRBD1. CDR1 and CDR2 from the germline V gene are SGDLS and YYNGEE. V dropped 4 bases and J dropped 4; count of bases not matched to a gene: 7. This CDR3 spans 14 amino acids. DNA of the CDR3: TGTGCCAGCAGCTACTCTGGGGACAGCTATGGCTACACCTTC. Amino acid sequence: CASSYSGDSYGYTF.

The rearrangement links TRBV5-1 to TRBJ2-5; the D is unclear. The CDR3 is made up of 15 amino acids. Germline V gene sequence: CDR1 SGHRS, CDR2 YFSETQ. The V and J ends lost 4 bases and 1 base respectively, with 14 bases between them. Written as DNA, the CDR3 is TGCGCCAGCAGCCGCGGCGGCATCACCCAAGAGACCCAGTACTTC. It codes for CASSRGGITQETQYF.

The CDR3 DNA reads TGTGCCAGCTCATCTACAGGGGTGGGCGCAGATACGCAGTATTTT. Amino acids: CASSSTGVGADTQYF. This chain links TRBV18 with TRBJ2-3; 7 bases are a match to TRBD1. J gave up 4 bases and V 5 bases, and 9 bases lay outside the gene matches. The CDR3 contains 15 residues. The germline gives CDR1 KGHSH, CDR2 LQKENI.

The genes are TRBV5-1 and TRBJ2-7; no clear D gene. The V end was cut by 1 base, the J end by 6 bases, with 14 bases between. The CDR3 has 14 amino acids. The germline V gene has CDR1 SGHRS and CDR2 YFSETQ. CDR3 sequence (DNA): TGCGCCAGCAGCTTGCTTGCGCGCCTCGGCGAGCAGTACTTC. Protein: CASSLLARLGEQYF. The variable domain in full, with the rest retrieved from reference TRBV5-1 and TRBJ2-7, is KAGVTQTPRYLIKTRGQQVTLSCSPISGHRSVSWYQQTPGQGLQFLFEYFSETQRNKGNFPGRFSGRQFSNSRSEMNVSTLELGDSALYLCASSLLARLGEQYFGPGTRLTVT.

The chain employs TRBV6-5 and TRBJ1-5, with 8 bases fitting TRBD1. The CDR3 sequence is 14 residues long. J lost 1 base, V lost 6 bases, and 2 bases had no gene match. Germline V gives CDR1 MNHEY, CDR2 SVGAGI. The DNA for the CDR3 is TGTGCCAGCAGGGGACAGGTGAGCAATCAGCCCCAGCATTTT. This codes for CASRGQVSNQPQHF.

Comments on this clone: One end of the junction does not line up with germline, which may come from a read error. The chain combines TRBV19 with TRBJ2-1; TRBD2 matches at 8 bases. Germline CDR1 reads LNHDA; CDR2 reads SQIVND (reference sequence). CDR3 length: 15 amino acids. CDR3 sequence: CATSNPAGVLNEQFF. For the CDR3, the DNA is TGTGCCACTAGTAATCCAGCGGGGGTCTTGAATGAGCAGTTCTTC.

This rearrangement joins TRBV19 to TRBJ2-5, with D unresolved. The germline V and J ends were trimmed by 7 bases and 2 bases, with 17 bases remaining between them. There are 15 residues in the CDR3. CDR1 and CDR2 (germline): LNHDA, SQIVND (reference sequence). The CDR3 protein is CASKRRSQPQETQYF. CDR3 sequence (DNA): TGTGCCAGTAAGAGACGGTCACAACCGCAAGAGACCCAGTACTTC.

This chain connects TRBV6-5 to TRBJ1-1, with a weak D call TRBD1 (5 bases). From germline, CDR1 is MNHEY and CDR2 SVGAGI. Trimming removed 0 bases from V and 0 bases from J, with 11 bases in between. CDR3 size: 16 residues. CDR3 DNA: TGTGCCAGCAGTTACTCGAACTACAGGATGAACACTGAAGCTTTCTTT. As protein: CASSYSNYRMNTEAFF.

The chain couples TRBV2 to TRBJ2-7; 9 nucleotides agree with TRBD2. Germline values: CDR1 SNHLY, CDR2 FYNNEI. This CDR3 contains 17 residues. V shed 3 bases, J shed 0 bases, and the junction held 9 bases outside the gene matches. CDR3 DNA sequence: TGTGCCAGCAGTGATGATCGGACTAGCGCTAACTCCTACGAGCAGTACTTC. Translation: CASSDDRTSANSYEQYF.

The chain has TRBV7-3 and TRBJ2-1; 7 bases agree with TRBD2. CDR3 size: 14 residues. The ends lost 6 bases at V and 5 bases at J; junction bases unmatched: 7. Germline values: CDR1 SGHTA, CDR2 FQGTGA. CDR3 protein: CASRREFHNNEQFF. The CDR3 nucleotides are TGTGCCAGCAGGCGGGAGTTTCACAACAATGAGCAGTTCTTC.